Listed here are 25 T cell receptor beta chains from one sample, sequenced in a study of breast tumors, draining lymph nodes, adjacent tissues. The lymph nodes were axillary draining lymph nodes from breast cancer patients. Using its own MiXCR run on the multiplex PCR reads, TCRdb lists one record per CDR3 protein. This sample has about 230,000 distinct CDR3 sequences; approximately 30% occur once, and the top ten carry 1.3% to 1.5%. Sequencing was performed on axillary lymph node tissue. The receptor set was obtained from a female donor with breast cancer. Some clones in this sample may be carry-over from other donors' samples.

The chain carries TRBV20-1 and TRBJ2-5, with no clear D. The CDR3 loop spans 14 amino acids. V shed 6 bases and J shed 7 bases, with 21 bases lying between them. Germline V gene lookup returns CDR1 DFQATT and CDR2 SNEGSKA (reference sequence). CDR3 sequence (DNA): TGCAGTGCCGATGACGTGCGGAACACGGGGACCCAGTACTTC. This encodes CSADDVRNTGTQYF.

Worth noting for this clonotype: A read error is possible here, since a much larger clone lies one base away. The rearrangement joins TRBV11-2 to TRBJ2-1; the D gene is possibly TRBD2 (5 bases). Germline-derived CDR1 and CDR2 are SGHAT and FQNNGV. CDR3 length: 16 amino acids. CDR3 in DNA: TGTGCCAGCGGCTTTGGAGGCAGGAGCTCCTACAATGAGCAGTTCTTC. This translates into CASGFGGRSSYNEQFF.

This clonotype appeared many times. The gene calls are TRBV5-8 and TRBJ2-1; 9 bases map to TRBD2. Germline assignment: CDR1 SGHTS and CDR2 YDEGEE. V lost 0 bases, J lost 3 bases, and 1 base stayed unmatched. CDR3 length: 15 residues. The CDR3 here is CASSLGGRGYNEQFF. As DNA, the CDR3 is TGTGCCAGCAGCTTGGGCGGGAGGGGCTACAATGAGCAGTTCTTC.

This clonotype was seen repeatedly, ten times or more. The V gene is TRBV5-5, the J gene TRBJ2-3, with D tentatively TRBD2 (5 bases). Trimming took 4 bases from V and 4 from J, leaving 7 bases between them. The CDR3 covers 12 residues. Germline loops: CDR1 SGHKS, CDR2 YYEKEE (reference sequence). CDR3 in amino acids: CASSLEADTQYF. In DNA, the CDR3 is TGTGCCAGCAGCCTGGAGGCAGATACGCAGTATTTT.

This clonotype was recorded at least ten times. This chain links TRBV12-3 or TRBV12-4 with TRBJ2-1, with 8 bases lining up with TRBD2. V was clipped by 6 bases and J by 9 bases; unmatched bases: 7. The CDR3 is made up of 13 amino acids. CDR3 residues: CASSAGLGVEQFF. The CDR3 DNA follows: TGTGCCAGCAGCGCGGGACTAGGGGTTGAGCAGTTCTTC.

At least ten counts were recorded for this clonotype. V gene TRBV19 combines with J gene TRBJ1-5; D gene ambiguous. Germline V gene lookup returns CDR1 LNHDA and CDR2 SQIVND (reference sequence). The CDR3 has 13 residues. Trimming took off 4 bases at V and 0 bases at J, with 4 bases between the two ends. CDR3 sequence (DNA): TGTGCCAGTAGTAGGGTTAGCAATCAGCCCCAGCATTTT. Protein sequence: CASSRVSNQPQHF. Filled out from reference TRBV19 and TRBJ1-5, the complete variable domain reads DGGITQSPKYLFRKEGQNVTLSCEQNLNHDAMYWYRQDPGQGLRLIYYSQIVNDFQKGDIAEGYSVSREKKESFPLTVTSAQKNPTAFYLCASSRVSNQPQHFGDGTRLSIL.

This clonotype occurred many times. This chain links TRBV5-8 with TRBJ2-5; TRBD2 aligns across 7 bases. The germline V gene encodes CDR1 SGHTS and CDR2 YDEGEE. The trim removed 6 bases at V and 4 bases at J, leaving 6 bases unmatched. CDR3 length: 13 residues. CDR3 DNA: TGTGCCAGCACCAAGCGGGGTCCAGAGACCCAGTACTTC. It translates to CASTKRGPETQYF.

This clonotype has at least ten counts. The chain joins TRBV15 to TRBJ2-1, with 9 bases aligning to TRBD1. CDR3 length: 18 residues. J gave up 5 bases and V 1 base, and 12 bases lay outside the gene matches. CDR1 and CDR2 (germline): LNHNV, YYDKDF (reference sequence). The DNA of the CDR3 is TGTGCCACCAGCAGAGCCGTAACGGGACAGGGAATAGACAATGAGCAGTTCTTC. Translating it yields CATSRAVTGQGIDNEQFF.

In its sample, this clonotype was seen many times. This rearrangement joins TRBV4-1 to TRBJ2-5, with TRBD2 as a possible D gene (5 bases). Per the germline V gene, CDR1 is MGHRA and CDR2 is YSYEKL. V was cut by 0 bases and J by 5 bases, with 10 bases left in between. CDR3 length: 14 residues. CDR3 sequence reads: CASSQDTLEETQYF. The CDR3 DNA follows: TGCGCCAGCAGCCAAGATACACTAGAGGAGACCCAGTACTTC.

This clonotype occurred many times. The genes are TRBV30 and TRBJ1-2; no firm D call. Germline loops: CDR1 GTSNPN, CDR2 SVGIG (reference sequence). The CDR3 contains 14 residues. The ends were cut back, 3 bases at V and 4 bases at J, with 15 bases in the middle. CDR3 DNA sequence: TGTGCCTGGAGGTCAGGACGGGGATTCTATGGCTACACCTTC. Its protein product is CAWRSGRGFYGYTF.

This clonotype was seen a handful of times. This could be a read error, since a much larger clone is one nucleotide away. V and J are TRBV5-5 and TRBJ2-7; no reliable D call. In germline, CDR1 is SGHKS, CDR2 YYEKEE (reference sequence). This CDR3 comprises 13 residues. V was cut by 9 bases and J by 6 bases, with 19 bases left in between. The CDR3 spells CATRPSPTGEQYF. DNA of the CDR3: TGTGCCACCCGGCCGTCCCCAACCGGCGAGCAGTACTTC.

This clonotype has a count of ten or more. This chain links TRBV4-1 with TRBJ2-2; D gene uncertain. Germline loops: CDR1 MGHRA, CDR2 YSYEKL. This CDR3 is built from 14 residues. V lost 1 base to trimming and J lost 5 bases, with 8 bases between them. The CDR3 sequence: CASSQVAVTGELFF. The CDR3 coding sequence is TGCGCCAGCAGCCAAGTAGCTGTAACCGGGGAGCTGTTTTTT.

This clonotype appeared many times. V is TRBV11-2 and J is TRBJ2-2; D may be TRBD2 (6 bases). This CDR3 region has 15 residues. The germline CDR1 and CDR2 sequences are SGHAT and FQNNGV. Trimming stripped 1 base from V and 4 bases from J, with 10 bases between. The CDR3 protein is CASSLVLATTGELFF. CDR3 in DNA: TGTGCCAGCAGCTTAGTCCTAGCGACCACCGGGGAGCTGTTTTTT.

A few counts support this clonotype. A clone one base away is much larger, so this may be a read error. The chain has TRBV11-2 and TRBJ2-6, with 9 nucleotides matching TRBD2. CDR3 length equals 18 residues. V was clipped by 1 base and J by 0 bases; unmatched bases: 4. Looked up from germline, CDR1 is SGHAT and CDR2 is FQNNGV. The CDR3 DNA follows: TGTGCCAGCAGCTTAGGACTAGCGGCACGCTCTGGGGCCAACGTCCTGACTTTC. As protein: CASSLGLAARSGANVLTF. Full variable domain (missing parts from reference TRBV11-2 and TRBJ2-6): EAGVAQSPRYKIIEKRQSVAFWCNPISGHATLYWYQQILGQGPKLLIQFQNNGVVDDSQLPKDRFSAERLKGVDSTLKIQPAKLEDSAVYLCASSLGLAARSGANVLTFGAGSRLTVL.

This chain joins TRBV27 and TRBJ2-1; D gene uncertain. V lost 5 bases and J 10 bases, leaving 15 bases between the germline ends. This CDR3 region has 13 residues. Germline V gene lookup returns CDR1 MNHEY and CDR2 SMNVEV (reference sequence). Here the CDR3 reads CASSPLLGAEQFF. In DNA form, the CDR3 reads TGTGCCAGCAGTCCTCTTCTTGGCGCGGAGCAGTTCTTC.

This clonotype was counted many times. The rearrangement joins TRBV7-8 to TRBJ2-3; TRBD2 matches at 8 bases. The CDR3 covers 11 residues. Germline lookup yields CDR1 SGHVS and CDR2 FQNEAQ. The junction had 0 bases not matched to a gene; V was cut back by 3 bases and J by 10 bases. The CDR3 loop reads CASSLREAQYF. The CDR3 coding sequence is TGTGCCAGCAGCTTGCGGGAGGCGCAGTATTTT. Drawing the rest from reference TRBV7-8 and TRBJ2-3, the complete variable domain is GAGVSQSPRYKVAKRGQDVALRCDPISGHVSLFWYQQALGQGPEFLTYFQNEAQLDKSGLPSDRFFAERPEGSVSTLKIQRTQQEDSAVYLCASSLREAQYFGPGTRLTVL.

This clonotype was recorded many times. The CDR3 nucleotides read TGTGCCAGCAGTCTACGGACTGTCGACGAGCAGTACTTC. Translation gives CASSLRTVDEQYF. The V and J genes are TRBV5-8 and TRBJ2-7; weak D call: TRBD2 (5 bases). Trimming removed 5 bases at V and 5 bases at J, with 14 bases between. The germline CDR1 and CDR2 sequences are SGHTS and YDEGEE. The CDR3 has 13 residues.

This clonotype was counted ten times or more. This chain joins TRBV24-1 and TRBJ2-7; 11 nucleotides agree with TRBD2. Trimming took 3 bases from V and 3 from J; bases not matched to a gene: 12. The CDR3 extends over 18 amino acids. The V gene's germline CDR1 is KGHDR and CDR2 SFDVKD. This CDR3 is CATSDAAPSSGRIYEQYF. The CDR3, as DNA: TGTGCCACCAGTGATGCAGCACCTTCTAGCGGGAGGATCTACGAGCAGTACTTC.

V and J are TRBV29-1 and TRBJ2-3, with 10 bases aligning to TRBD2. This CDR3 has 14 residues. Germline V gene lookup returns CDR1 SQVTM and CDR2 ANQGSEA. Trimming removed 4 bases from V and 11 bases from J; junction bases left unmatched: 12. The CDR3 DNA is TGCAGCGTTGGAGTAGCGGGAGGATACAATGAGCAGTATTTT. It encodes CSVGVAGGYNEQYF.

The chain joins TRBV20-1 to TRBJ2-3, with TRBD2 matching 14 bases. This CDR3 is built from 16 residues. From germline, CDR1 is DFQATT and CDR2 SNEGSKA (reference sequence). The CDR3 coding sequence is TGCAGAACCACCCCGGGACTAGCGGGAGCGCCGGATACGCAGTATTTT. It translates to CRTTPGLAGAPDTQYF.

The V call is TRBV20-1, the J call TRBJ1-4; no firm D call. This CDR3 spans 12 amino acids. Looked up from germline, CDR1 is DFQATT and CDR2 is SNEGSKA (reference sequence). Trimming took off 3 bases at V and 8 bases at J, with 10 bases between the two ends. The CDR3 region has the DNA TGCAGTGCTAGTAATCTAGGGGAAAAACTGTTTTTT. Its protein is CSASNLGEKLFF.

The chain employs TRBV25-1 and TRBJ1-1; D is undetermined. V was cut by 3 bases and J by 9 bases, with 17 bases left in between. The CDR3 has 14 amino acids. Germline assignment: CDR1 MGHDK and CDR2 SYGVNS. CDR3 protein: CASSEMASGAKAFF. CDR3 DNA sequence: TGTGCCAGCAGTGAGATGGCTTCGGGAGCTAAAGCTTTCTTT.

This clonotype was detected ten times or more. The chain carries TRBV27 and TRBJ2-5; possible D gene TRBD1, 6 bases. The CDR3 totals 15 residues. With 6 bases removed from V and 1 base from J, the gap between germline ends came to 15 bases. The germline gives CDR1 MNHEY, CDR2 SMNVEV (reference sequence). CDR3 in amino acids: CASRRTRTAQETQYF. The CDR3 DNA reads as TGTGCCAGCAGGCGGACGCGGACAGCCCAAGAGACCCAGTACTTC.

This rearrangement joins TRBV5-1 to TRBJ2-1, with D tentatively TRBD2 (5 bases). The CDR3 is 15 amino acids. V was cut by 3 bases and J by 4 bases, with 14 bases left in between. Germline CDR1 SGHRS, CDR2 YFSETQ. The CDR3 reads CASSSPPTGYNEQFF. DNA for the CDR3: TGCGCCAGCAGCTCACCACCGACGGGATACAATGAGCAGTTCTTC.

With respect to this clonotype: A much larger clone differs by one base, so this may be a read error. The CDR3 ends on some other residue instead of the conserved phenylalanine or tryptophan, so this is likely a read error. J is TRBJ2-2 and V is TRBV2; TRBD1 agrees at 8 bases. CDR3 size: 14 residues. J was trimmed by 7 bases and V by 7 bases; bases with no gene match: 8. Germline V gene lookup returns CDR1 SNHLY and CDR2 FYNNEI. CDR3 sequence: CASKADREVGELFL. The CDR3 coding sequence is TGTGCCAGCAAGGCGGACAGGGAGGTCGGGGAGCTGTTTCTT.